This entry lists 17 T cell receptor beta chains sequenced from one sample in a study of T cells in Graves' hyperthyroidism and ophthalmopathy. RNA transcripts were the template for amplifying TCR beta CDR3 regions. TCR CDR3 regions were first amplified by RT-PCR with HTBI primers. TCRdb ran MiXCR on the multiplex PCR reads and lists one entry per CDR3 protein. Of about 380,000 distinct CDR3 sequences in the sample, roughly 13% are singletons; the top ten hold around 20%. The specimen sequenced was blood. The receptors were sampled from a man aged 30-40 years with Graves' hyperthyroidism that later progressed to Graves' ophthalmopathy.

There are many counts of this clonotype. CDR3 DNA: TGTGCCAGCAGTGAACTGGGTTGGGGTTCACCCCTCCACTTT. Its protein is CASSELGWGSPLHF. The V and J genes are TRBV6-1 and TRBJ1-6; D is undetermined. Trimming left V 2 bases short and J 9 bases short, with 11 bases between. CDR1 MNHNS and CDR2 SASEGT come from the germline V gene. The CDR3 is 14 amino acids.

The rearrangement uses TRBV6-1 and TRBJ2-1; D unresolved. CDR1 and CDR2 (germline): MNHNS, SASEGT. The CDR3 runs 15 residues. Trimming shortened V by 3 bases and J by 0 bases, and 9 bases separated the two germline ends. The CDR3: CASSDGIDSYNEQFF. CDR3 bases: TGTGCCAGCAGTGACGGCATCGACTCCTACAATGAGCAGTTCTTC.

This clonotype was picked up one time. This chain connects TRBV12-3 or TRBV12-4 to TRBJ2-5, with D perhaps matching TRBD2 (7 bases). CDR3 length: 15 residues. V lost 3 bases and J lost 5, with 16 bases in between. In DNA form, the CDR3 reads TGTGCCAGCAGTTTTCGGCGGGGGCCGACGGAGACCCAGTACTTC. Protein sequence: CASSFRRGPTETQYF.

This clonotype was observed at least ten times. The rearrangement joins TRBV11-3 to TRBJ2-7, with D maybe TRBD1 (5 bases). With 0 bases removed from V and 5 bases from J, the gap between germline ends came to 17 bases. Germline V gene data show CDR1 as SGHNT and CDR2 as YENEEA. The CDR3 contains 16 residues. CDR3 in amino acids: CASSLEFGHTKDEQYF. The DNA of the CDR3 is TGTGCCAGCAGCTTAGAATTCGGACACACTAAGGACGAGCAGTACTTC.

This clonotype was picked up a small number of times. This chain connects TRBV5-1 to TRBJ2-1; 7 nucleotides match TRBD1. V trimming: 0 bases; J trimming: 8 bases; junction bases outside the gene matches: 5. Looked up from germline, CDR1 is SGHRS and CDR2 is YFSETQ. The CDR3 is made up of 14 amino acids. Here the CDR3 DNA reads TGCGCCAGCAGCTTGGGGACAGGTTTCGATGAGCAGTTCTTC. Its translation is CASSLGTGFDEQFF.

This clonotype has just a few counts. The V call is TRBV20-1, the J call TRBJ2-5; D is perhaps TRBD1 (7 bases). Deletions cut 0 bases from V and 5 bases from J, with 10 bases between. CDR1 DFQATT and CDR2 SNEGSKA come from the germline V gene (reference sequence). The CDR3 contains 13 residues. In DNA, the CDR3 is TGCAGTGCTAGAGATCCAGGGGGGGAGACCCAGTACTTC. As protein: CSARDPGGETQYF.

With respect to this clonotype: Just one base apart from a much larger clone, this may be a read error. The chain combines TRBV20-1 with TRBJ2-3; D is possibly TRBD1 or TRBD2 (6 bases each). From germline, CDR1 is DFQATT and CDR2 SNEGSKA (reference sequence). This CDR3 comprises 16 residues. The CDR3 nucleotides read TGCAGTGCTGGAGATCTCCGGGGGCTTAACACAGATACGCAGTATTTT. As protein: CSAGDLRGLNTDTQYF.

This clonotype has at least ten counts. This chain connects TRBV6-1 to TRBJ1-2; D not resolved. Germline V CDR1 and CDR2: MNHNS, SASEGT. CDR3 length: 15 amino acids. The germline V and J ends were trimmed by 4 bases and 2 bases, with 14 bases remaining between them. CDR3 region: CASSGFQLSNYGYTF. The DNA for the CDR3 is TGTGCCAGCAGTGGGTTCCAGCTTTCAAACTATGGCTACACCTTC.

Note on this clonotype: It may be a read error: a sequence one base away is much more abundant. The CDR3 spells CASTRWSSGANVLTF. CDR3 nucleotides: TGTGCCAGCACCCGATGGTCTTCTGGGGCCAACGTCCTGACTTTC. The V call is TRBV28, the J call TRBJ2-6; unclear D gene. Germline CDR1 is MDHEN and CDR2 is SYDVKM. V was pared by 7 bases and J by 1 base, with 11 bases between. The CDR3 totals 15 residues.

This clonotype appeared many times. The chain has TRBV6-1 and TRBJ1-4; D gene uncertain. The germline V and J ends were trimmed by 1 base and 8 bases, with 20 bases remaining between them. This CDR3 region has 17 residues. From germline, CDR1 is MNHNS and CDR2 SASEGT. The CDR3 spells CASSEVGRSVLREKLFF. Here the CDR3 DNA reads TGTGCCAGCAGTGAAGTAGGTCGGTCGGTCCTCCGAGAAAAACTGTTTTTT.

This clonotype was counted only a few times. The J gene is TRBJ2-2, the V gene TRBV7-9; no reliable D call. This CDR3 comprises 16 residues. Looked up from germline, CDR1 is SEHNR and CDR2 is FQNEAQ (reference sequence). V was clipped by 8 bases and J by 5 bases, with 21 bases between them. CDR3 region: CASAASIQRQTGELFF. Written as DNA, the CDR3 is TGTGCCAGCGCTGCAAGTATTCAGAGACAAACCGGGGAGCTGTTTTTT. Variable domain in full (rest from reference TRBV7-9 and TRBJ2-2): DTGVSQNPRHKITKRGQNVTFRCDPISEHNRLYWYRQTLGQGPEFLTYFQNEAQLEKSRLLSDRFSAERPKGSFSTLEIQRTEQGDSAMYLCASAASIQRQTGELFFGEGSRLTVL.

The sample holds many counts of this clonotype. The chain recombines TRBV12-5 with TRBJ2-1; 12 bases are shared with TRBD2. Germline CDR1 is LGHNT and CDR2 is FRNRAP. The CDR3 loop spans 18 amino acids. J lost 8 bases, V lost 5 bases, and 16 bases had no gene match. The DNA for the CDR3 is TGTGCTAGTGGTCCCGGACTAGCGGGGTCTTCAGATTGGGATGAGCAGTTCTTC. This gives the protein CASGPGLAGSSDWDEQFF.

This clonotype was counted many times. The V call is TRBV11-3, the J call TRBJ2-4; D might be TRBD1 (6 bases). The CDR3 spans 16 residues. In germline, CDR1 is SGHNT, CDR2 YENEEA. V lost 2 bases, J lost 3 bases, and 14 bases lay in between. DNA for the CDR3: TGTGCCAGCAGCTTATCGGGCAGGGGATACAAAAACATTCAGTACTTC. Translating it yields CASSLSGRGYKNIQYF.

This clonotype was detected only a few times. The rearrangement joins TRBV5-1 to TRBJ2-5; the D call may be TRBD1 or TRBD2 (5 bases each). The CDR3 is 14 amino acids. V was trimmed by 4 bases and J by 2 bases, leaving 12 bases between them. Germline V gene sequence: CDR1 SGHRS, CDR2 YFSETQ. CDR3 region: CASSNRDPQETQYF. CDR3 sequence (DNA): TGCGCCAGCAGCAACCGGGACCCTCAAGAGACCCAGTACTTC.

This rearrangement joins TRBV12-3 or TRBV12-4 to TRBJ2-5; D is undetermined. The CDR3 has 12 residues. The ends were cut back, 2 bases at V and 6 bases at J, with 7 bases in the middle. This CDR3 is CASSLYSQTQYF. In DNA, the CDR3 is TGTGCCAGCAGTTTATACAGCCAGACCCAGTACTTC.

The rearrangement joins TRBV7-9 to TRBJ2-1; 8 positions agree with TRBD2. Germline V lookup: CDR1 SEHNR, CDR2 FQNEAQ (reference sequence). Trimming at V came to 5 bases and at J to 9 bases, leaving 9 bases not matched to a gene. The CDR3 has 14 residues. The CDR3 nucleotides are TGTGCCAGCAGCGGGGATGCTAGCGGGCTTGAGCAGTTCTTC. This gives the protein CASSGDASGLEQFF.

The rearrangement uses TRBV6-1 and TRBJ1-5, with TRBD1 matching 9 bases. V lost 5 bases, J lost 3 bases, and 8 bases stayed unmatched. Per the germline V gene, CDR1 is MNHNS and CDR2 is SASEGT. This CDR3 is built from 16 residues. The CDR3 is CASSYRQGGSNQPQHF. Written as DNA, the CDR3 is TGTGCCAGCAGTTATCGACAGGGGGGTTCCAATCAGCCCCAGCATTTT.